The clone carrying this TCR beta chain was seen a handful of times. Constant-segment primers and 5'RACE yielded cDNA libraries for TCR alpha and TCR beta, each carrying sample barcodes and UMIs. Using its own MiXCR run on the 5' RACE reads, TCRdb lists one record per CDR3 protein. The sample has 150,000 to 200,000 distinct CDR3 sequences; roughly 14% are singletons. This entry comes from a study of T-cell memory formation after mild COVID-19. Study details: Across donors, TCR clusters were largely donor specific.

The CDR3 contains 14 residues. Germline trimming cut 5 bases from V and 4 bases from J; bases unmatched to any gene: 5. Germline V CDR1 and CDR2: MNHEY, SVGAGI. Sequencing was done on a sample of PBMCs or a T cell subset sorted from them (not recorded which). The TCR sequence derives from an adult woman who had mild COVID-19 (a few samples of this study predate the infection). Cell type and time point are not known. V usage is TRBV6-5 and J usage is TRBJ2-7; TRBD2 agrees at 10 bases. The CDR3 spells CASSGLAEPYEQYF. DNA for the CDR3: TGTGCCAGCAGTGGACTAGCGGAGCCGTACGAGCAGTACTTC.